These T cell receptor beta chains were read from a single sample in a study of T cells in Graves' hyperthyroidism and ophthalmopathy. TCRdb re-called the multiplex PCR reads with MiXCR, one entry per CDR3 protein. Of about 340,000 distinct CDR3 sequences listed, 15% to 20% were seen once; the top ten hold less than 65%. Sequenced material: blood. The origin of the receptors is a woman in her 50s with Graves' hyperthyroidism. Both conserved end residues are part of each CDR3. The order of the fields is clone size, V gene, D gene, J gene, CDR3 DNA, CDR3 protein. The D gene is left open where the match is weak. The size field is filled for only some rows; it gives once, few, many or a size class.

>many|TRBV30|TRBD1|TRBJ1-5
TGTGCCTGGAGTGCACGACAGGGGGGTTGGCAGCCCCAGCATTTT
CAWSARQGGWQPQHF
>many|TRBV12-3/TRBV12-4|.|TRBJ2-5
TGTGCCAGCAGATCTAGTCCATCGCAAGAGACCCAGTACTTC
CASRSSPSQETQYF
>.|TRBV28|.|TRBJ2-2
TGTGCCAGCAGTTTCCTAGTGGGGGGAGCGAACACCGGGGAGCTGTTTTTT
CASSFLVGGANTGELFF
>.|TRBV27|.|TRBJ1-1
TGTGCCAGCAGAGAAGGGGGGGACCCGAACACTGAAGCTTTCTTT
CASREGGDPNTEAFF
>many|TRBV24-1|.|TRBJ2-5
TGTGCCACCAGTGACTCGGTGTCAGGGGGGCAAGAGACCCAGTACTTC
CATSDSVSGGQETQYF
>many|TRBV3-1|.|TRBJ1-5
TGTGCCAGCAGCCATCAGGGGAAAAATCAGCCCCAGCATTTT
CASSHQGKNQPQHF
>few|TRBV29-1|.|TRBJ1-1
TGCAGCGTTTCGGGGTACACTGAAGCTTTCTTT
CSVSGYTEAFF
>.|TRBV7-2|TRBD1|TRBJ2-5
TGTGCCAGCAGCTATCCCGGGACAGAGGGAGAGACCCAGTACTTC
CASSYPGTEGETQYF
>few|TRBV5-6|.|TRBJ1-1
TGTGCCAGCACCCTTGTTATGAGTCCTGAAGCTTTCTTT
CASTLVMSPEAFF
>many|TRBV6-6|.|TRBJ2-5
TGTGCCAGCAGTTACTCGGGCGGGGCCCAGTACTTC
CASSYSGGAQYF
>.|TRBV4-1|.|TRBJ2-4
TGCGCCAGCAGCCAAGTAGGGGGGGTGGCCAAAAACATTCAGTACTTC
CASSQVGGVAKNIQYF
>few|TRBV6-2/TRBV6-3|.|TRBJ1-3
TGTGCCAGCAGTTACTTGAGGGTTCAGCACTCTGGAAACACCATATATTTT
CASSYLRVQHSGNTIYF
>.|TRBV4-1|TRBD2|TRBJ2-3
TGCGCCAGCAGCCCACACGGGGGGGGCGACAGTCCCACAGATACGCAGTATTTT
CASSPHGGGDSPTDTQYF
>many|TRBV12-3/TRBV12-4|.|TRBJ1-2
TGTGCCAGCACCGGGACCGACTATGGCTACACCTTC
CASTGTDYGYTF
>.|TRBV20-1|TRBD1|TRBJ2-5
TGCAGTGCTGACCGGGACAGCCAAGAGACCCAGTACTTC
CSADRDSQETQYF
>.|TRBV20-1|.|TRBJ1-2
TGCAGTGCTAGTTTTAGGGACTATGGCTACACCTTC
CSASFRDYGYTF
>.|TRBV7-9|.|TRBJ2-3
TGTGCCAGCAGCTTAATCACAGGCGAATTAGATACGCAGTATTTT
CASSLITGELDTQYF
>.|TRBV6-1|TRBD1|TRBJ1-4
TGTGCCAGCAGTGAACAGGGGGCTTACGATGAAAAACTGTTTTTT
CASSEQGAYDEKLFF
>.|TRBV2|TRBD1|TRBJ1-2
TGTGCCAGCGTTCCGGGACAGGGGTTGCGTGGCTACACCTTC
CASVPGQGLRGYTF
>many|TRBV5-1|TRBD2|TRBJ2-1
TGCGCCAGCAGCGGACTAGCGGGAGGGTCCTACAATGAGCAGTTCTTC
CASSGLAGGSYNEQFF
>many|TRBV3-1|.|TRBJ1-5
TGTGCCAGCAGCCAGGGGAGCGGCAATCAGCCCCAGCATTTT
CASSQGSGNQPQHF
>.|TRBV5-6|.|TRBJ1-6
TGTGCCAGCAGCTCTTACCGGGACCCCTATAATTCACCCCTCCACTTT
CASSSYRDPYNSPLHF
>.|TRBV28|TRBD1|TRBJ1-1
TGTGCCAGCAGTTTAAGCTACGGGACAGGGGTAACTGAAGCTTTCTTT
CASSLSYGTGVTEAFF
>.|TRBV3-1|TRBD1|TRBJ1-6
TGTGCCAGCACAGGGGGCGCGTATAATTCACCCCTCCACTTT
CASTGGAYNSPLHF
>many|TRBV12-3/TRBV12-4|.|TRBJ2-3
TGTGCCAGCAGTTCCGGGGATAGCGTTAGCACAGATACGCAGTATTTT
CASSSGDSVSTDTQYF
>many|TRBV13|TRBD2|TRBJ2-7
TGTGCCAGCAGCTCAAGCGGGACGAGCTCCTACGAGCAGTACTTC
CASSSSGTSSYEQYF
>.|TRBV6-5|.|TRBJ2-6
TGTGCCAGCAGTTCCTCGGGACGGACCTACTCTGGGGCCAACGTCCTGACTTTC
CASSSSGRTYSGANVLTF
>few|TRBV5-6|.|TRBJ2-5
TGTGCCAGCAGCTGGGGGATACAAGAGACCCAGTACTTC
CASSWGIQETQYF
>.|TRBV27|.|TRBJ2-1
TGTGCCAGCAGTTTCACTGAAAACTACAATGAGCAGTTCTTC
CASSFTENYNEQFF
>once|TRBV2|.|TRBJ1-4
TGTGCCAGCAGTGAAGGAGGGCAGGGCAATGAAAAACTGTTTTTT
CASSEGGQGNEKLFF
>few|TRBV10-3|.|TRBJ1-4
TGTGCCATCAGCGGCCTTGCAACTAATGAAAAACTGTTTTTT
CAISGLATNEKLFF
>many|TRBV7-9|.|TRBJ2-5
TGTGCCAGCAGCTTAGCTGGTTACACGCGCCAAGAGACCCAGTACTTC
CASSLAGYTRQETQYF
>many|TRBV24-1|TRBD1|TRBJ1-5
TGTGCCACCAGCCAGGGGGGGACACAGCCCCAGCATTTT
CATSQGGTQPQHF
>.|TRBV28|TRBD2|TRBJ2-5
TGTGCCAGCAGTTCTAGCGGGAGGTCCCAAGAGACCCAGTACTTC
CASSSSGRSQETQYF
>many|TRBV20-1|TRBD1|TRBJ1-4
TGCAGTGCTACGAGACAGGGGCTTTATGAAAAACTGTTTTTT
CSATRQGLYEKLFF
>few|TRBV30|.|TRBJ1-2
TGTGCCTGGAGACTTGGGGCAGCTAACTATGGCTACACCTTC
CAWRLGAANYGYTF
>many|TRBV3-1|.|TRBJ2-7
TGTGCCAGCAGCCCTCAGGGACCCAGTAGACGGGGGCAGTACTTC
CASSPQGPSRRGQYF
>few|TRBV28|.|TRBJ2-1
TGTGCCAGCGGCTCCAATTACAATGAGCAGTTCTTC
CASGSNYNEQFF
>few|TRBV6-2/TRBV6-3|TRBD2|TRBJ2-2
TGTGCCAGCAGTCCCGGACTAGCGGGGGGCACCGGGGAGCTATTTTTT
CASSPGLAGGTGELFF
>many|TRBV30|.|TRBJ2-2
TGTGCCTGGAGTGTACTCGTCACCGGGGAGCTGTTTTTT
CAWSVLVTGELFF
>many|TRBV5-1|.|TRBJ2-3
TGCGCCAGCAGCTTGGTCGGACGGGAAACAGATACGCAGTATTTT
CASSLVGRETDTQYF
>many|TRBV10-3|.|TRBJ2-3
TGTGCCATCAGTGAGTCGGACTATAACACAGATACGCAGTATTTT
CAISESDYNTDTQYF
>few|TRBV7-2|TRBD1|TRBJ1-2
TGTGCCAGCAGCTCCCGGGACAGGGGCGGTGGCTACACCTTC
CASSSRDRGGGYTF